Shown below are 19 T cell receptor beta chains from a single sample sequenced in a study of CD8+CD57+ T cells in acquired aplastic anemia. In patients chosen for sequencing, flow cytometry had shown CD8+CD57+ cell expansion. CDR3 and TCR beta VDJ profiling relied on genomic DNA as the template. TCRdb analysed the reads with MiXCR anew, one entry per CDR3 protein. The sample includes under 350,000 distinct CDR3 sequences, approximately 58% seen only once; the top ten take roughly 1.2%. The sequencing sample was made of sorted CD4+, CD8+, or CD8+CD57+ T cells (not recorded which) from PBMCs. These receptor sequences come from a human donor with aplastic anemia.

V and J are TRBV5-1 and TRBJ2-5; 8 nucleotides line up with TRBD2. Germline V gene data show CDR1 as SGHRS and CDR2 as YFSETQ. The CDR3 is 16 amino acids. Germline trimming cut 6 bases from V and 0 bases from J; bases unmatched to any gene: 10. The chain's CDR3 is CASKNSGGDYQETQYF. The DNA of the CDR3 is TGCGCCAGCAAAAACTCGGGGGGGGATTACCAAGAGACCCAGTACTTC.

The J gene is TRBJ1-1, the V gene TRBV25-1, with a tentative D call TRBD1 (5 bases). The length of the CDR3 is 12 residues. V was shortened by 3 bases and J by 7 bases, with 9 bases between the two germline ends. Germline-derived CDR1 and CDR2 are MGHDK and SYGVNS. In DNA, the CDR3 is TGTGCCAGCAGTGATCTTGGGGGTGAAGCTTTCTTT. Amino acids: CASSDLGGEAFF.

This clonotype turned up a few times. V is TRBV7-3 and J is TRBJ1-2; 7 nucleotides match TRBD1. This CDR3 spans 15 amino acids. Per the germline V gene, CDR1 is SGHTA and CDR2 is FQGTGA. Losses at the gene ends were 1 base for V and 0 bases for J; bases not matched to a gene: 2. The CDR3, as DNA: TGTGCCAGCAGCTTAAGAGGGGGCCCTAACTATGGCTACACCTTC. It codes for CASSLRGGPNYGYTF.

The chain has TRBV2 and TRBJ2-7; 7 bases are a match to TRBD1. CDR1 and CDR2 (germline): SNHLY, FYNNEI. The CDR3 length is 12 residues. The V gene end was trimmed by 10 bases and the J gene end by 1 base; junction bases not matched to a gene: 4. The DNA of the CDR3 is TGTGCCACCGACAGGGCATCCTACGAGCAGTACTTC. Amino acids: CATDRASYEQYF.

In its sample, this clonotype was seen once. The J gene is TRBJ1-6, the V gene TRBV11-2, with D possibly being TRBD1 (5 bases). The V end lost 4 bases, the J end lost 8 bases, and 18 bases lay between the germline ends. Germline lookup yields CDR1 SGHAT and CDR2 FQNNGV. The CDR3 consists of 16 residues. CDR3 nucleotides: TGTGCCAGCAGCTCCCGACAGAGTAAGAAGGATTCACCCCTCCACTTT. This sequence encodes CASSSRQSKKDSPLHF.

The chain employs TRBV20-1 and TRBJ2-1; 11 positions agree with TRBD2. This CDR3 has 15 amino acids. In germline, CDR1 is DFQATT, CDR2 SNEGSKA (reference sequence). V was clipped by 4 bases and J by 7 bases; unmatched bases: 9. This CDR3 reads CSATHGTSGPNEQFF. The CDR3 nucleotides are TGCAGTGCTACCCACGGGACTAGCGGACCGAATGAGCAGTTCTTC.

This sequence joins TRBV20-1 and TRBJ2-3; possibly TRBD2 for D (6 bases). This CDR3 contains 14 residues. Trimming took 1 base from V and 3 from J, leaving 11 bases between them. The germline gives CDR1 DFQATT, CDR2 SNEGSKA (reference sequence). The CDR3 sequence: CSARGPGRTDTQYF. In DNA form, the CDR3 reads TGCAGTGCTAGAGGCCCAGGGAGGACAGATACGCAGTATTTT.

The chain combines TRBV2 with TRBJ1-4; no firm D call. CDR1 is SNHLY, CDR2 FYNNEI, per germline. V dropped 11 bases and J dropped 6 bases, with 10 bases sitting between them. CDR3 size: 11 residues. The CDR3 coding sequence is TGTGCCGTTAAAAGCGATGAAAAACTGTTTTTT. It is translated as CAVKSDEKLFF.

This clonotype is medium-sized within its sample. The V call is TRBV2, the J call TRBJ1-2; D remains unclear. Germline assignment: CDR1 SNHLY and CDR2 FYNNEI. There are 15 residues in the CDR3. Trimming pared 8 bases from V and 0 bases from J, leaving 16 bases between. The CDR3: CASVDFVGANYGYTF. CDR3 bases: TGTGCCAGCGTAGACTTTGTCGGGGCTAACTATGGCTACACCTTC. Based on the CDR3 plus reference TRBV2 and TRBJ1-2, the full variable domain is EPEVTQTPSHQVTQMGQEVILRCVPISNHLYFYWYRQILGQKVEFLVSFYNNEISEKSEIFDDQFSVERPDGSNFTLKIRSTKLEDSAMYFCASVDFVGANYGYTFGSGTRLTVV.

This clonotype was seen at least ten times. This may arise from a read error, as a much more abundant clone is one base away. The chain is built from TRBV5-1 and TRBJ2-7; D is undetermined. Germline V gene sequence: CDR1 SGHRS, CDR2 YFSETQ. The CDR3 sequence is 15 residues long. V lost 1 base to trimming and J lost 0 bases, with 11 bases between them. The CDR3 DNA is TGCGCCAGCAGCTTGAGGCCAGATAGCTCCTACGAGCAGTACTTC. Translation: CASSLRPDSSYEQYF.

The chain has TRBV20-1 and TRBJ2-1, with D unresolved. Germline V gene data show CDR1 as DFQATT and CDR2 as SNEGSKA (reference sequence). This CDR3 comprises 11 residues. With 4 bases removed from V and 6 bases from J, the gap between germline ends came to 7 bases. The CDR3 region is CSAKSPNEQFF. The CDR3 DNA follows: TGCAGTGCTAAGTCCCCCAATGAGCAGTTCTTC.

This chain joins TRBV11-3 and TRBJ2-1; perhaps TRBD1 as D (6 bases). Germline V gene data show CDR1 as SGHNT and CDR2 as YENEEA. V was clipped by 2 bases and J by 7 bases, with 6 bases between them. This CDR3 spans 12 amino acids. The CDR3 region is CASSLQGNEQFF. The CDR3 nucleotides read TGTGCCAGCAGCTTACAGGGGAATGAGCAGTTCTTC.

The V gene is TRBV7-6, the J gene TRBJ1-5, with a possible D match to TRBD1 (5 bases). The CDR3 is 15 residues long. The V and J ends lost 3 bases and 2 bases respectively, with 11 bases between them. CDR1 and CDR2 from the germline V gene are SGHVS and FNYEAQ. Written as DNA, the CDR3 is TGTGCCAGCAGCTTCGGGGCGTGGGGCAATCAGCCCCAGCATTTT. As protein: CASSFGAWGNQPQHF.

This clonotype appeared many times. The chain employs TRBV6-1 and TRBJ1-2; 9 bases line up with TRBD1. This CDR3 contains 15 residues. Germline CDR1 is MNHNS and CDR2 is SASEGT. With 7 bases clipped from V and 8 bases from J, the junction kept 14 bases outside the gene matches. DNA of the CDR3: TGTGCCAGCACCACCGGGACAGGGAACATTAAAGGCTACACCTTC. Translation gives CASTTGTGNIKGYTF.

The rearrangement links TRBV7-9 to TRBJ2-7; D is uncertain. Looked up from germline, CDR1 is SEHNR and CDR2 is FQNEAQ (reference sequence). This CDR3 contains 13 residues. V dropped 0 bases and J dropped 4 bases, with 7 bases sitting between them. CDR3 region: CASSLAGRYEQYF. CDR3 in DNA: TGTGCCAGCAGCTTAGCAGGTCGGTACGAGCAGTACTTC.

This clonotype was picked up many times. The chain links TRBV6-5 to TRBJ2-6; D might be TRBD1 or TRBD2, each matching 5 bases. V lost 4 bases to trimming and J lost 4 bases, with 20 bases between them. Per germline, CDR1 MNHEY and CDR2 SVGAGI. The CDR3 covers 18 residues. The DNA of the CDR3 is TGTGCCAGCAGTTTGACCGGGACCCAAGTAGTGGGGGCCAACGTCCTGACTTTC. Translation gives CASSLTGTQVVGANVLTF.

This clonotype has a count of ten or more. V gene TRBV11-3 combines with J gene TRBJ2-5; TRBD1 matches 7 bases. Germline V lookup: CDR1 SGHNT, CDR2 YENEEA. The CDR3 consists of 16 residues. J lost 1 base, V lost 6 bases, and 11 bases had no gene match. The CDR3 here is CASRGVPRDSQETQYF. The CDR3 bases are TGTGCCAGCAGAGGGGTCCCCCGGGACAGCCAAGAGACCCAGTACTTC.

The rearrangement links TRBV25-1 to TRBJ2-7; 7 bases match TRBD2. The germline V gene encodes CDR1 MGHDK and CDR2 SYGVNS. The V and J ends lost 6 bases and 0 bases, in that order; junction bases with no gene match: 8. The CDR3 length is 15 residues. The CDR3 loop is CASSGGAGASYEQYF. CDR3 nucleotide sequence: TGTGCCAGCAGCGGAGGGGCGGGAGCCTCCTACGAGCAGTACTTC.

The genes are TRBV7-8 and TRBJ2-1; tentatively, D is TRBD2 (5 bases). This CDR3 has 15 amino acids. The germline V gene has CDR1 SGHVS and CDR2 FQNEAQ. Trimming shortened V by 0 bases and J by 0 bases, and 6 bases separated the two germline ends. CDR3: CASSLAGSSYNEQFF. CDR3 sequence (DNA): TGTGCCAGCAGCTTAGCTGGGAGCTCCTACAATGAGCAGTTCTTC.